The 17 T cell receptor beta chains in this list originate from one sample, sequenced in a study of regulatory T cells in long-lasting Graves disease. The time point was: newly diagnosed GD, antithyroid drugs for less than 3 months. Generation of the TCR library employed RNA extracted from PBMCs. The TCR beta library used iRepertoire HTBI primers with Arm-PCR amplification of CDR3. A single record per CDR3 protein comes from TCRdb applying MiXCR to the multiplex PCR reads. Of about half a million distinct CDR3 sequences in the sample, more than 10% were seen once. The same sample was also studied in work on T cells in Graves' hyperthyroidism and ophthalmopathy.

The sequencing used peripheral blood mononuclear cells (PBMCs), collected at new diagnosis, from a patient treated with antithyroid drugs. Source of these receptors: a woman aged 25 to 39 with Graves disease.

This chain links TRBV25-1 with TRBJ2-7, with 8 bases aligning to TRBD1. V was pared by 7 bases and J by 7 bases, with 9 bases of the junction left unmatched. Germline V gene data show CDR1 as MGHDK and CDR2 as SYGVNS. This CDR3 region has 13 residues. The CDR3 sequence is CASMDRVAGEQYF. The CDR3 DNA reads as TGTGCCAGCATGGACAGGGTCGCGGGGGAGCAGTACTTC.

The J gene is TRBJ2-3, the V gene TRBV6-2 or TRBV6-3; 9 nucleotides line up with TRBD2. Per germline, CDR1 MNHEY and CDR2 SVGEGT. V shed 4 bases, J shed 4 bases, and the junction held 3 bases outside the gene matches. This CDR3 comprises 14 residues. As DNA, the CDR3 is TGTGCCAGCAGTTCGGGACTAGCATCAGATACGCAGTATTTT. This translates into CASSSGLASDTQYF.

This clonotype was found many times. The J gene is TRBJ2-7, the V gene TRBV10-2; no reliable D call. The CDR3 is 13 amino acids. V was shortened by 4 bases and J by 1 base, with 8 bases between the two germline ends. CDR1 is WSHSY, CDR2 SAAADI, per germline. The DNA for the CDR3 is TGCGCCAGCAGTGCACAAATTTCCTACGAGCAGTACTTC. Translating gives CASSAQISYEQYF.

This clonotype was counted ten times or more. The chain has TRBV27 and TRBJ2-2; D is ambiguous. The CDR3 spans 11 residues. Deletions cut 3 bases from V and 7 bases from J, with 3 bases between. In germline, CDR1 is MNHEY, CDR2 SMNVEV (reference sequence). CDR3 nucleotides: TGTGCCAGCAGTTTTTACGGGGAGCTGTTTTTT. This sequence encodes CASSFYGELFF.

The chain combines TRBV7-2 with TRBJ2-5; TRBD2 aligns across 12 bases. The CDR3 is made up of 14 amino acids. Germline V gene sequence: CDR1 SGHTA, CDR2 FQGNSA. V trimming: 1 base; J trimming: 11 bases; junction bases outside the gene matches: 5. CDR3 region: CASSLGLAGGPQYF. The CDR3 DNA reads as TGTGCCAGCAGCTTAGGGCTAGCGGGAGGGCCGCAGTACTTC.

At least ten counts were recorded for this clonotype. This chain joins TRBV9 and TRBJ1-1; D unclear. The CDR3 sequence is 13 residues long. Germline V gene data show CDR1 as SGDLS and CDR2 as YYNGEE. V was clipped by 0 bases and J by 5 bases, with 8 bases between them. This chain's CDR3 is CASSVGSGTEAFF. The CDR3 DNA sequence: TGTGCCAGCAGCGTAGGATCGGGGACTGAAGCTTTCTTT. Full variable domain (rest looked up from reference TRBV9 and TRBJ1-1): DSGVTQTPKHLITATGQRVTLRCSPRSGDLSVYWYQQSLDQGLQFLIQYYNGEERAKGNILERFSAQQFPDLHSELNLSSLELGDSALYFCASSVGSGTEAFFGQGTRLTVV.

As concerns this clonotype: A read error may be the cause here, since a much bigger clone is one base away. The chain carries TRBV6-1 and TRBJ1-4; maybe TRBD1 (6 bases). This CDR3 comprises 15 residues. Looked up from germline, CDR1 is MNHNS and CDR2 is SASEGT. The CDR3 region has the DNA TGTGCCACCAGTGGCCGGGCAGGGGAGACTGAAAAACTGTCTTTT. Translating it yields CATSGRAGETEKLSF.

This chain joins TRBV24-1 and TRBJ2-1; TRBD2 matches at 14 bases. The CDR3 length is 21 residues. V lost 5 bases, J lost 0 bases, and 14 bases stayed unmatched. Germline V lookup: CDR1 KGHDR, CDR2 SFDVKD. The CDR3 region has the DNA TGTGCCACCAGTGCCATCCGGACTAGCGGGAGGTCCCTGGTCTCCTACAATGAGCAGTTCTTC. This gives the protein CATSAIRTSGRSLVSYNEQFF.

This clonotype has more than one count but fewer than ten. In DNA form, the CDR3 reads TGCGCCAGTGCCTCCGGGACCACTAATGAGCAGTTCTTC. This gives the protein CASASGTTNEQFF. The chain is built from TRBV5-1 and TRBJ2-1; possibly TRBD1 or TRBD2 for D (5 bases each). The CDR3 consists of 13 residues. Trimming stripped 8 bases from V and 7 bases from J, with 16 bases between. CDR1 SGHRS and CDR2 YFSETQ come from the germline V gene. The whole variable domain, remainder taken from reference TRBV5-1 and TRBJ2-1, is KAGVTQTPRYLIKTRGQQVTLSCSPISGHRSVSWYQQTPGQGLQFLFEYFSETQRNKGNFPGRFSGRQFSNSRSEMNVSTLELGDSALYLCASASGTTNEQFFGPGTRLTVL.

The sample holds many counts of this clonotype. The rearrangement joins TRBV6-2 or TRBV6-3 to TRBJ1-1; D is unresolved. The length of the CDR3 is 13 residues. In germline, CDR1 is MNHEY, CDR2 SVGEGT. Trimming shortened V by 1 base and J by 4 bases, and 7 bases separated the two germline ends. DNA of the CDR3: TGTGCCAGCAGTTACTGGGGAGGCACTGAAGCTTTCTTT. Protein sequence: CASSYWGGTEAFF.

This clonotype showed up many times. This chain joins TRBV12-3 or TRBV12-4 and TRBJ1-2, with a tentative D call TRBD1 (6 bases). Trimming removed 6 bases at V and 8 bases at J, with 31 bases between. The CDR3 loop spans 18 amino acids. The CDR3 reads CASSPSDSYLGSLRGYTF. CDR3 nucleotide sequence: TGTGCCAGCAGCCCCTCGGACAGTTACCTAGGCAGCTTGCGAGGCTACACCTTC.

This clonotype has a count of ten or more. This chain connects TRBV28 to TRBJ1-6; D ambiguous. This CDR3 region has 15 residues. CDR1 is MDHEN and CDR2 is SYDVKM in the germline V gene. Trimming took 5 bases from V and 0 from J, leaving 8 bases between them. CDR3 nucleotide sequence: TGTGCCAGCAGTGTCCCGAGCTCCTATAATTCACCCCTCCACTTT. As protein: CASSVPSSYNSPLHF.

In its sample, this clonotype was seen many times. The chain uses TRBV20-1 and TRBJ1-1, with unresolved D. Germline loops: CDR1 DFQATT, CDR2 SNEGSKA (reference sequence). The CDR3 is made up of 14 amino acids. Trimming cost V 6 bases and J 0 bases, with 14 bases left between them. The CDR3 bases are TGCAGTGCCACGAACCCGAAAATGAACACTGAAGCTTTCTTT. Amino acid sequence: CSATNPKMNTEAFF.

This clonotype was counted many times. The J gene is TRBJ1-2, the V gene TRBV13; D possibly corresponds to TRBD1 (5 bases). The CDR3 is made up of 15 amino acids. Germline assignment: CDR1 PRHDT and CDR2 FYEKMQ (reference sequence). V gave up 5 bases and J gave up 1 base, with 14 bases separating them. CDR3 amino acids: CASSAAPDSNYGYTF. The CDR3 DNA sequence: TGTGCCAGCAGCGCGGCGCCCGACAGTAACTATGGCTACACCTTC. Supplemented by reference TRBV13 and TRBJ1-2, the full variable domain reads AAGVIQSPRHLIKEKRETATLKCYPIPRHDTVYWYQQGPGQDPQFLISFYEKMQSDKGSIPDRFSAQQFSDYHSELNMSSLELGDSALYFCASSAAPDSNYGYTFGSGTRLTVV.

The sample holds many counts of this clonotype. The rearrangement links TRBV2 to TRBJ2-5; D remains ambiguous. Germline CDR1 and CDR2: SNHLY and FYNNEI. The V end was cut by 8 bases, the J end by 7 bases, with 8 bases between. The CDR3 spans 10 residues. The CDR3 nucleotides are TGTGCCAGCGGCGGCGGGACCCAGTACTTC. It specifies CASGGGTQYF.

As regards this clonotype: It may be a read error: a sequence one base away is much more abundant. This rearrangement joins TRBV6-5 to TRBJ2-1; 7 nucleotides line up with TRBD1. Trimming at V came to 4 bases and at J to 0 bases, leaving 0 bases not matched to a gene. Germline values: CDR1 MNHEY, CDR2 SVGAGI. The CDR3 contains 14 residues. The chain's CDR3 is CASSWDSSYNEQFF. The CDR3 DNA is TGTGCCAGCAGTTGGGACAGCTCCTACAATGAGCAGTTCTTC.

As regards this clonotype: A read error may account for a junction end that differs from germline. The chain joins TRBV27 to TRBJ2-1, with 9 nucleotides matching TRBD1. CDR1 and CDR2 from the germline V gene are MNHEY and SMNVEV (reference sequence). The CDR3 sequence is 17 residues long. CDR3 region: CASSLSLGTGMNHERFF. In DNA form, the CDR3 reads TGTGCCAGCAGTTTATCCCTCGGGACAGGGATGAACCATGAGCGGTTCTTC.